This T cell receptor beta chain comes out of a study of CD8+ T cells in alopecia areata. Study context: For the treated group, dosing was oral tofacitinib at 5 to 10 mg twice daily. Study-level points and caveats: Lesional tissue from the scalp (especially in alopecia totalis/universalis) showed higher clonality than normal scalp. Scalp samples also yield sequences from resident alphabeta T cells of normal skin.

V lost 3 bases to trimming and J lost 5 bases, with 16 bases between them. The germline V gene encodes CDR1 SGHTA and CDR2 FQGNSA. The CDR3 totals 15 residues. RNA extraction and reverse transcription yielded cDNA as sequencing template. Profiling relied on immunoSEQ multiplex PCR, and the TCRdb table lists in-frame clones only, not all of them. Counted here are around 200,000 clones, roughly 60% occurring once; the ten biggest clones make up 1.7%. As for this clone: Its antigen is unknown.

The source was CD4+ T cells sorted from blood, collected at week 0. The J gene is TRBJ2-5, the V gene TRBV7-2; a weak D match, TRBD1 (7 bases). The clonotype was recovered from a human donor with alopecia areata. The CDR3 DNA sequence: TGTGCCAGCAGCTTGGTGGGCGGGGACAGCGAGACCCAGTACTTC. It encodes CASSLVGGDSETQYF.